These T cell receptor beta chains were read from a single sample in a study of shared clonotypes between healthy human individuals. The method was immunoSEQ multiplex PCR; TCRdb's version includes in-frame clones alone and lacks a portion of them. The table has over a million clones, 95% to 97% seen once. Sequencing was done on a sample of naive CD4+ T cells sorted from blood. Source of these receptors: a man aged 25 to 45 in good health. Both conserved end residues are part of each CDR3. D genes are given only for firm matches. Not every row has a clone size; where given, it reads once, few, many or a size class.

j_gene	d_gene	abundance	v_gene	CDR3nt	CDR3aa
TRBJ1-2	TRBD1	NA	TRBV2	TGTGCCAGCAGCGCAAGACAGGGGGGATTGGGCTACACCTTC	CASSARQGGLGYTF
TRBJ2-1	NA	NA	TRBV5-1	TGCGCCAGCAGCTTGAAGGGGCGGCAGTTCTTC	CASSLKGRQFF
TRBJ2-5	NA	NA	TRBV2	TGTGCCAGCAGTGAATGGCGAGAGACCCAGTACTTC	CASSEWRETQYF
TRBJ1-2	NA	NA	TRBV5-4	TGTGCCAGCAGCTTCTCAGGGTACTATGGCTACACCTTC	CASSFSGYYGYTF
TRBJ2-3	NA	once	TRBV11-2	TGTGCCAGCAGCTTATTTGATACGCAGTATTTT	CASSLFDTQYF
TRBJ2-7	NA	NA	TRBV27	TGTGCCAGCAGTTTATATGCGGCTCTGAAGACCTACGAGCAGTACTTC	CASSLYAALKTYEQYF
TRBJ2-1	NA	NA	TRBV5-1	TGCGCCAGCAGCTTGGTCTGGCTCGAAAACAATGAGCAGTTCTTC	CASSLVWLENNEQFF
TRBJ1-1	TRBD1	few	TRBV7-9	TGTGCCAGCACCTTTCACGATTGGACAGGGGTCGGCACTGAAGCTTTCTTT	CASTFHDWTGVGTEAFF
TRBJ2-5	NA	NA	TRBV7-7	TGTGCCAGCAGCCCAACTAGCATCCAAGAGACCCAGTACTTC	CASSPTSIQETQYF
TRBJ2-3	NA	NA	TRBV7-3	TGTGCCAGCAGCTTAAGAATGGCAGATACGCAGTATTTT	CASSLRMADTQYF
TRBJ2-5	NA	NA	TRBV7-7	TGTGCTAGCAGCTTAGCCCTAACTAGTAAAGAGACCCAGTACTTC	CASSLALTSKETQYF
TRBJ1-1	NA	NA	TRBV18	TGTGCCAGCTCACCTGAGGGGAGGGGGATGAACACTGAAGCTTTCTTT	CASSPEGRGMNTEAFF
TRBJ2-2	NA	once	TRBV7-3	TGTGCCAGCAGCTTAACTCCGGGAGCGCTCGACACCGGGGAGCTGTTTTTT	CASSLTPGALDTGELFF
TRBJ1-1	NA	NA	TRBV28	TGTGCCAGCAGTCGGTCGAGCGGACTGGGTCCCACTGAAGCTTTCTTT	CASSRSSGLGPTEAFF
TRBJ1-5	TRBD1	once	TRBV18	TGTGCCAGCTCACCGACAGGGGGCGTTCAGCCCCAGCATTTT	CASSPTGGVQPQHF
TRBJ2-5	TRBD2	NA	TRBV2	TGTGCCAGCAGTGGACTAGCCGAAGGGTCCCAGTACTTC	CASSGLAEGSQYF
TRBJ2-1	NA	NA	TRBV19	TGTGCCAGTAGTATAGAGGCCGGGACATGGAATGAGCAGTTCTTC	CASSIEAGTWNEQFF
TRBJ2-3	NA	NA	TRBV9	TGTGCCAGCAGCGTAAGTTCCAGGGGCCTAGACACAGATACGCAGTATTTT	CASSVSSRGLDTDTQYF
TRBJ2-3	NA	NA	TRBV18	TGTGCCAGCTCACCCCTAGCTAGTCTCTCCCCGACCACAGATACGCAGTATTTT	CASSPLASLSPTTDTQYF
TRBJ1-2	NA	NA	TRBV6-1	TGTGCCAGCAGTGAAGACAGGGCGGGAGGCTACACCTTC	CASSEDRAGGYTF
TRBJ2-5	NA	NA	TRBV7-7	TGTGCCAGCAGCTTAGGCGAGCAAGAGACCCAGTACTTC	CASSLGEQETQYF
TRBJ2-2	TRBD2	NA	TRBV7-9	TGTGCCAGCAGCTTAGAAGGCGGGAGGTCGGGCACCGGGGAGCTGTTTTTT	CASSLEGGRSGTGELFF
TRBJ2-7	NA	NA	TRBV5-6	TGTGCCAGCAGCTTGACAGGGACCGAGCAATACTTC	CASSLTGTEQYF
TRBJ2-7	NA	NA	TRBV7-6	TGTGCCAGCAGCCGGGACTTCGCCAGCTCCTACGAGCAGTACTTC	CASSRDFASSYEQYF
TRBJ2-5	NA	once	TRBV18	TGTGCCAGCTCACCCTACCAGGGAGTCGAGGAGACCCAGTACTTC	CASSPYQGVEETQYF
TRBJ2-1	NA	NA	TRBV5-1	TGCGCCAGCAACCCACACTCCAAACAGGGCAATGAGCAGTTCTTC	CASNPHSKQGNEQFF
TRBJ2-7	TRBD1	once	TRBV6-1	TGTGCCAGCAGTGTCCAGGGGGCCGACGAGCAGTACTTC	CASSVQGADEQYF
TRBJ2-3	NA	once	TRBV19	TGTGCCAGTACCCCGGGAACTAGCACAGATACGCAGTATTTT	CASTPGTSTDTQYF
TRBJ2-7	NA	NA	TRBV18	TGTGCCAGCTCCCTAGACAGGTACGAGCAGTACTTC	CASSLDRYEQYF
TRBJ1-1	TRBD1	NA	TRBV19	TGTGCCAGTAAGGACAGGCATTTATTCACTGAAGCTTTCTTT	CASKDRHLFTEAFF
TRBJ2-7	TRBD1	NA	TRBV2	TGTGCCGGTTCCCGGGACAGGGGGCTAGGCGAGCAGTACTTC	CAGSRDRGLGEQYF
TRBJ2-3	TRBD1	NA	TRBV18	TGTGCCAGCTCACCACGAACAGGGGGCTCTAGCACAGATACGCAGTATTTT	CASSPRTGGSSTDTQYF
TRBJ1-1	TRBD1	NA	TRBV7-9	TGTGCCAGCAGCCCGGGACAGCGCAACACTGAAGCTTTCTTT	CASSPGQRNTEAFF
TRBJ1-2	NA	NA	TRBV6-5	TGTGCCAGCAGTTACTCAGGGGTGCTTAGCTATGGCTACACCTTC	CASSYSGVLSYGYTF
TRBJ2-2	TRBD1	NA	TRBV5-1	TGCGCCAGCAGCTTCGGACAGGGGGCGGTCGGGGAGCTGTTTTTT	CASSFGQGAVGELFF
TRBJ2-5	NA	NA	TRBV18	TGTGCCAGCTCCAGGGACACCTACCAAGAGACCCAGTACTTC	CASSRDTYQETQYF
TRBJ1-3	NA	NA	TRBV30	TGTGCCTGGAGTGTAGGGACTTCTGGAAACACCATATATTTT	CAWSVGTSGNTIYF
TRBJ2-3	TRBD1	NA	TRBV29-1	TGCAGCGTTGAAGACCGGACAGGGAGCGCAGATACGCAGTATTTT	CSVEDRTGSADTQYF
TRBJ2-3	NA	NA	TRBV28	TGTGCCAGCAGTTTAAGATCCGGGGGTACGCAGTATTTT	CASSLRSGGTQYF
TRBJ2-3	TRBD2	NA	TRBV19	TGTGCCAGTAGTGTTACTAGCGGGAGTTTCTTTGGTACAGATACGCAGTATTTT	CASSVTSGSFFGTDTQYF
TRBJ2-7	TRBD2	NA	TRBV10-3	TGTGCCATCAGCCCGGGGACTAGCGGCTACGAGCAGTACTTC	CAISPGTSGYEQYF
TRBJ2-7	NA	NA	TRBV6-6	TGTGCCAGCAGCCTTGGACTCTCCGTCGAGCAGTACTTC	CASSLGLSVEQYF
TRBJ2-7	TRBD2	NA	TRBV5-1	TGCGCCAGCAGCTTAGGCGGGAGGGCCGACGAGCAGTACTTC	CASSLGGRADEQYF
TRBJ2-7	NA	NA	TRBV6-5	TGTGCCAGCAGTTACTCGAGGAGTACCCTCTACGAGCAGTACTTC	CASSYSRSTLYEQYF
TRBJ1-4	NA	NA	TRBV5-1	TGCGCCAGCAGCCCGGGCCAGGTCAGATCGGTAAAACTGTTTTTT	CASSPGQVRSVKLFF
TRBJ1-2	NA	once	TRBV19	TGTGCCAGTACGCCAGACCACAGTGTCTATGGCTACACCTTC	CASTPDHSVYGYTF
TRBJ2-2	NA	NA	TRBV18	TGTGCCAGCACGATCTCCGGGGAGCTGTTTTTT	CASTISGELFF
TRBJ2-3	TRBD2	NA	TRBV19	TGTGCCAGTAGTATTCTGGCGGGAGTGAGCACAGATACGCAGTATTTT	CASSILAGVSTDTQYF